The next 19 T cell receptor beta chains were all read from a single sample in a study of TIL therapy for anti-PD-1-resistant metastatic lung cancer. Indicated time point: pre-treatment sample, taken before nivolumab and TIL therapy. The tumor samples were excised metastases, mostly pleural nodules or supraclavicular lymph nodes. The libraries were made with immunoSEQ v3. Data came from immunoSEQ multiplex PCR; TCRdb stores just in-frame clones and leaves some out. The data hold more than 8,000 clones, with about 60% observed a single time. Specimen: tumor tissue, collected at baseline. These receptors were obtained from a person between 30 and 79 years old with non-small cell lung cancer.

The sample holds a few counts of this clone. The genes are TRBV15 and TRBJ2-3, with D perhaps being TRBD1 or TRBD2 (5 bases each). Looked up from germline, CDR1 is LNHNV and CDR2 is YYDKDF (reference sequence). The V gene lost 4 bases and the J gene lost 2 bases, with 16 bases spanning the gap. The CDR3 has 16 amino acids. The CDR3 region is CATSIDWGKNTDTQYF. The CDR3 DNA reads as TGTGCCACCAGCATAGATTGGGGGAAGAACACAGATACGCAGTATTTT.

V gene TRBV5-1 combines with J gene TRBJ2-5, with D unclear. This CDR3 has 14 amino acids. Between the trimmed V and J ends, which lost 0 bases and 5 bases, there was a span of 11 bases. Germline lookup yields CDR1 SGHRS and CDR2 YFSETQ. The CDR3 DNA follows: TGCGCCAGCAGCTTGGAGGGCGCGATCGAGACCCAGTACTTC. Amino acids: CASSLEGAIETQYF.

This chain joins TRBV2 and TRBJ1-2; D call uncertain. This CDR3 contains 13 residues. V gave up 3 bases and J gave up 2 bases, with 7 bases separating them. The germline CDR1 and CDR2 sequences are SNHLY and FYNNEI. CDR3 DNA: TGTGCCAGCAGTGAGATAGAGAACTATGGCTACACCTTC. Encoded protein: CASSEIENYGYTF.

The genes are TRBV5-6 and TRBJ1-2; D may be TRBD1 (5 bases). Trimming stripped 4 bases from V and 0 bases from J, with 13 bases between. The germline CDR1 and CDR2 sequences are SGHDT and YYEEEE. This CDR3 has 15 amino acids. CDR3 DNA sequence: TGTGCCAGCAGCAGGGGCGCAGCGCCTAACTATGGCTACACCTTC. The encoded protein is CASSRGAAPNYGYTF.

V is TRBV7-2 and J is TRBJ1-2, with D possibly matching TRBD1 (5 bases). CDR3 length: 13 residues. Per the germline V gene, CDR1 is SGHTA and CDR2 is FQGNSA. V was shortened by 1 base and J by 8 bases, with 11 bases between the two germline ends. The CDR3 nucleotides read TGTGCCAGCAGCTTAGGACAGAAGTACGGCTACACCTTC. Translated, it gives CASSLGQKYGYTF.

This chain links TRBV5-1 with TRBJ2-1; 7 nucleotides match TRBD1. There are 15 residues in the CDR3. CDR1 and CDR2 from the germline V gene are SGHRS and YFSETQ. The J segment lost 7 bases and the V segment lost 2 bases, leaving 9 bases of the junction unmatched. The chain's CDR3 is CASSLTDRVGNEQFF. The CDR3 DNA reads TGCGCCAGCAGCTTAACCGACAGGGTAGGGAATGAGCAGTTCTTC. Drawing the rest from reference TRBV5-1 and TRBJ2-1, the complete variable domain is KAGVTQTPRYLIKTRGQQVTLSCSPISGHRSVSWYQQTPGQGLQFLFEYFSETQRNKGNFPGRFSGRQFSNSRSEMNVSTLELGDSALYLCASSLTDRVGNEQFFGPGTRLTVL.

The rearrangement uses TRBV2 and TRBJ1-5; D might be TRBD1 (6 bases). V was trimmed by 6 bases and J by 5 bases, leaving 11 bases between them. CDR3 length equals 13 residues. Germline V CDR1 and CDR2: SNHLY, FYNNEI. CDR3 region: CASRQGSDQPQHF. The CDR3 nucleotides are TGTGCCAGCAGGCAGGGGAGCGATCAGCCCCAGCATTTT.

In this sample, this clone turned up a few times. The rearrangement links TRBV5-1 to TRBJ1-6; unclear D gene. The CDR3 has 14 residues. Per germline, CDR1 SGHRS and CDR2 YFSETQ. V gave up 0 bases and J gave up 10 bases, with 11 bases separating them. The CDR3 coding sequence is TGCGCCAGCAGCTTGGAACGGACTGGGTCACCCCTCCACTTT. Its protein is CASSLERTGSPLHF.

This chain links TRBV5-1 with TRBJ2-5; 12 bases align to TRBD1. This CDR3 has 15 amino acids. V shed 4 bases and J 2 bases; nucleotides not matched to a gene: 3. Germline V gene lookup returns CDR1 SGHRS and CDR2 YFSETQ. DNA for the CDR3: TGCGCCAGCAGCCCGGGACAGGGGGCTCAAGAGACCCAGTACTTC. Its protein product is CASSPGQGAQETQYF.

The V gene is TRBV20-1, the J gene TRBJ2-7, with unresolved D. V gave up 3 bases and J gave up 3 bases, with 6 bases separating them. The CDR3 spans 11 residues. Germline CDR1 DFQATT, CDR2 SNEGSKA (reference sequence). The CDR3 DNA reads TGCAGTGCTAGGGCTGACTACGAGCAGTACTTC. It encodes CSARADYEQYF.

The rearrangement uses TRBV7-9 and TRBJ1-2; the D is unclear. Germline-derived CDR1 and CDR2 are SEHNR and FQNEAQ (reference sequence). Trimming took 5 bases from V and 4 from J, leaving 14 bases between them. The CDR3 is made up of 14 amino acids. CDR3 protein: CASSRGSASYGYTF. The CDR3 coding sequence is TGTGCCAGCAGCCGCGGGTCGGCCTCCTATGGCTACACCTTC.

This clone was picked up a small number of times. The chain uses TRBV19 and TRBJ2-4, with 7 bases fitting TRBD1. V dropped 1 base and J dropped 4; count of bases not matched to a gene: 4. Germline lookup yields CDR1 LNHDA and CDR2 SQIVND (reference sequence). The CDR3 runs to 15 residues. The CDR3 bases are TGTGCCAGTAGTATAGCCCGGGACAGTAAAAACATTCAGTACTTC. It translates to CASSIARDSKNIQYF. The whole variable domain, filled in from reference TRBV19 and TRBJ2-4, reads DGGITQSPKYLFRKEGQNVTLSCEQNLNHDAMYWYRQDPGQGLRLIYYSQIVNDFQKGDIAEGYSVSREKKESFPLTVTSAQKNPTAFYLCASSIARDSKNIQYFGAGTRLSVL.

The chain joins TRBV11-2 to TRBJ1-1, with D unresolved. Trimming shortened V by 3 bases and J by 5 bases, and 4 bases separated the two germline ends. This CDR3 comprises 11 residues. The germline V gene encodes CDR1 SGHAT and CDR2 FQNNGV. CDR3 sequence (DNA): TGTGCCAGCAGCTTCGGGACTGAAGCTTTCTTT. Protein: CASSFGTEAFF.

The chain carries TRBV5-1 and TRBJ1-1; no clear D. CDR1 is SGHRS and CDR2 is YFSETQ in the germline V gene. This CDR3 region has 18 residues. Trimming removed 2 bases at V and 4 bases at J, with 24 bases between. The DNA of the CDR3 is TGCGCCAGCAGCTTAAACCATGGGAGGACCCTGGAGGGCACTGAAGCTTTCTTT. Its translation: CASSLNHGRTLEGTEAFF.

The V and J genes are TRBV5-1 and TRBJ2-3; 9 bases line up with TRBD2. The V gene end was trimmed by 0 bases and the J gene end by 3 bases; junction bases not matched to a gene: 8. The CDR3 loop spans 17 amino acids. Germline V gene lookup returns CDR1 SGHRS and CDR2 YFSETQ. The CDR3 protein is CASSLDPTSGGTDTQYF. The CDR3 DNA sequence: TGCGCCAGCAGCTTGGATCCGACTAGCGGAGGGACAGATACGCAGTATTTT.

This sequence joins TRBV29-1 and TRBJ1-2; D remains ambiguous. CDR3 length: 14 amino acids. Germline V gene lookup returns CDR1 SQVTM and CDR2 ANQGSEA. With 0 bases removed from V and 4 bases from J, the gap between germline ends came to 12 bases. The CDR3 sequence: CSVEEDEGIYGYTF. The DNA of the CDR3 is TGCAGCGTTGAAGAAGACGAGGGAATCTATGGCTACACCTTC.

This clone was found a few times. The chain combines TRBV19 with TRBJ1-2; no definite D call. The ends were cut back, 4 bases at V and 4 bases at J, with 16 bases in the middle. The CDR3 length is 15 residues. The germline V gene has CDR1 LNHDA and CDR2 SQIVND (reference sequence). The CDR3 protein is CASSTVEGSPYGYTF. CDR3 DNA: TGTGCCAGTAGTACCGTCGAGGGCAGCCCCTATGGCTACACCTTC. Full variable domain (rest looked up from reference TRBV19 and TRBJ1-2): DGGITQSPKYLFRKEGQNVTLSCEQNLNHDAMYWYRQDPGQGLRLIYYSQIVNDFQKGDIAEGYSVSREKKESFPLTVTSAQKNPTAFYLCASSTVEGSPYGYTFGSGTRLTVV.

Only one count was recorded for this clone. The chain joins TRBV5-4 to TRBJ2-3; D remains ambiguous. Germline V gene lookup returns CDR1 SGHNT and CDR2 YYREEE (reference sequence). Trimming pared 0 bases from V and 0 bases from J, leaving 14 bases between. The CDR3 consists of 17 residues. Written as DNA, the CDR3 is TGTGCCAGCAGCTTGGGTCTAGGCCTATCTAGCACAGATACGCAGTATTTT. Protein sequence: CASSLGLGLSSTDTQYF.

The V and J genes are TRBV18 and TRBJ2-7; 9 bases fit TRBD1. Germline CDR1 is KGHSH and CDR2 is LQKENI. The V and J ends lost 3 bases and 5 bases, in that order; junction bases with no gene match: 2. CDR3 length: 13 residues. CDR3: CASSPGQGDEQYF. CDR3 in DNA: TGTGCCAGCTCACCGGGACAGGGTGACGAGCAGTACTTC.